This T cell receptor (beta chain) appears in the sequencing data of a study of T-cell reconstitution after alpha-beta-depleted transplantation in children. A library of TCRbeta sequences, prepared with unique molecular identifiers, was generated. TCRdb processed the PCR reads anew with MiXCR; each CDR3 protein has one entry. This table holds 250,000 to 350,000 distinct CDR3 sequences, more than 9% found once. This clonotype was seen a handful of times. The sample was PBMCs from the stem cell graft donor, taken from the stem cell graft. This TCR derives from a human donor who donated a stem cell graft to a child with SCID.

CDR3 in amino acids: CASSLPPDRGHYEQYF. The CDR3 DNA reads as TGTGCCAGCAGTTTACCTCCGGACAGGGGGCATTACGAGCAGTACTTC. The rearrangement links TRBV27 to TRBJ2-7; TRBD1 matches 11 bases. The CDR3 is 16 residues long. J was trimmed by 4 bases and V by 2 bases; bases with no gene match: 7. The V gene's germline CDR1 is MNHEY and CDR2 SMNVEV (reference sequence).